The 32 T cell receptor beta chains below were found in one sample sequenced in a study of blood T cell repertoires in COVID-19. Assay: immunoSEQ multiplex PCR; the TCRdb copy retains only in-frame clones and omits some. Of about 76,000 clones in the sample, approximately 86% are singletons; the top ten hold more than 10%. Specimen: peripheral blood. These receptor sequences come from a human donor in a cohort sampled during active COVID-19.

This chain links TRBV19 with TRBJ1-1; tentatively, D is TRBD1 (5 bases). Germline CDR1 is LNHDA and CDR2 is SQIVND (reference sequence). V was cut by 4 bases and J by 1 base, with 13 bases left in between. CDR3 length equals 15 residues. The DNA of the CDR3 is TGTGCCAGTAGTAGATACGACAGTACGAACACTGAAGCTTTCTTT. It translates to CASSRYDSTNTEAFF.

In DNA, the CDR3 is TGTGCCAGTACCAGGGGCAGGGGGCCAACTAATGAAAAACTGTTTTTT. It codes for CASTRGRGPTNEKLFF. The chain links TRBV19 to TRBJ1-4; TRBD1 aligns across 8 bases. J was trimmed by 0 bases and V by 7 bases; bases with no gene match: 7. This CDR3 has 16 amino acids. Per germline, CDR1 LNHDA and CDR2 SQIVND (reference sequence).

This clone came up once. The CDR3, as DNA: TGTGCCAGCAGTGACGGGCAGGGGGCAAATGAAAAACTGTTTTTT. It is translated as CASSDGQGANEKLFF. The chain uses TRBV6-4 and TRBJ1-4; 8 nucleotides align to TRBD1. V lost 2 bases to trimming and J lost 5 bases; unmatched junction nucleotides: 4. There are 15 residues in the CDR3. Germline V gene data show CDR1 as MRHNA and CDR2 as SNTAGT.

This chain links TRBV6-1 with TRBJ2-3; D is perhaps TRBD1 (6 bases). The CDR3 spans 16 residues. V lost 2 bases to trimming and J lost 0 bases, with 12 bases between them. The germline V gene encodes CDR1 MNHNS and CDR2 SASEGT. CDR3 protein: CASSEFGGPSTDTQYF. The CDR3 region has the DNA TGTGCCAGCAGTGAATTTGGGGGCCCTAGCACAGATACGCAGTATTTT.

The chain is built from TRBV10-3 and TRBJ2-2; 8 nucleotides line up with TRBD1. Trimming cost V 7 bases and J 3 bases; bases outside gene matches: 7. CDR3 length: 15 residues. Germline assignment: CDR1 ENHRY and CDR2 SYGVKD. The CDR3 nucleotides are TGTGCCATCACGACAGGGGATTCGCACACCGGGGAGCTGTTTTTT. Encoded protein: CAITTGDSHTGELFF.

For the CDR3, the DNA is TGCGCCAGCAGTCCAGGACAGGGCGGCAATCAGCCCCAGCATTTT. Amino acid sequence: CASSPGQGGNQPQHF. V usage is TRBV10-2 and J usage is TRBJ1-5, with 8 bases lining up with TRBD1. V lost 5 bases to trimming and J lost 2 bases; unmatched junction nucleotides: 5. Per germline, CDR1 WSHSY and CDR2 SAAADI. The CDR3 totals 15 residues.

The CDR3 loop is CASSDLTGDSPLHF. DNA of the CDR3: TGTGCCAGCAGTGATTTAACCGGAGATTCACCCCTCCACTTT. The rearrangement uses TRBV25-1 and TRBJ1-6, with D unclear. The ends were cut back, 3 bases at V and 8 bases at J, with 11 bases in the middle. The CDR3 is made up of 14 amino acids. Germline V gene sequence: CDR1 MGHDK, CDR2 SYGVNS.

J is TRBJ2-6 and V is TRBV7-3; TRBD1 aligns across 7 bases. V trimming: 0 bases; J trimming: 0 bases; junction bases outside the gene matches: 5. The germline V gene has CDR1 SGHTA and CDR2 FQGTGA. The CDR3 consists of 18 residues. The chain's CDR3 is CASSLTGTANSGANVLTF. In nucleotides, the CDR3 is TGTGCCAGCAGCTTAACTGGGACAGCGAACTCTGGGGCCAACGTCCTGACTTTC.

The gene calls are TRBV4-1 and TRBJ2-4; tentatively, D is TRBD1 (5 bases). Germline V gives CDR1 MGHRA, CDR2 YSYEKL. The length of the CDR3 is 15 residues. V shed 2 bases and J shed 15 bases, with 23 bases lying between them. The CDR3 sequence: CASSQFSMGQGGMYF. As DNA, the CDR3 is TGCGCCAGCAGCCAATTCTCGATGGGCCAGGGTGGGATGTACTTC.

The chain has TRBV3-1 (or the pseudogene TRBV3-2) and TRBJ2-2, with D unclear. Between the trimmed V and J ends, which lost 4 bases and 2 bases, there was a span of 5 bases. CDR3 size: 13 residues. CDR1 is LGHDT, CDR2 YNNKEL, per germline (reference sequence). This CDR3 reads CASSPRNTGELFF. The CDR3 DNA follows: TGTGCCAGCAGCCCGCGTAACACCGGGGAGCTGTTTTTT.

The chain couples TRBV18 to TRBJ2-2; 9 nucleotides line up with TRBD1. V was clipped by 8 bases and J by 7 bases; unmatched bases: 11. CDR3 length equals 15 residues. Per germline, CDR1 KGHSH and CDR2 LQKENI. CDR3 nucleotide sequence: TGTGCCAGCGCCCCGAGGACAGGGGCCGTCGGGGAGCTGTTTTTT. Translation: CASAPRTGAVGELFF.

The chain has TRBV11-3 and TRBJ2-3; a possible D gene is TRBD2 (5 bases). Trimming took 5 bases from V and 6 from J, leaving 15 bases between them. CDR1 and CDR2 from the germline V gene are SGHNT and YENEEA. The CDR3 is 14 residues long. CDR3 loop: CASSPRTGPDTQYF. The CDR3 coding sequence is TGTGCCAGCAGCCCCCGGACTGGTCCCGATACGCAGTATTTT.

The chain is built from TRBV19 and TRBJ1-6, with 9 positions matching TRBD1. Germline trimming cut 6 bases from V and 1 base from J; bases unmatched to any gene: 10. The CDR3 consists of 18 residues. Germline loops: CDR1 LNHDA, CDR2 SQIVND (reference sequence). CDR3 in DNA: TGTGCCAGTAGCGGGACAGGGTCTGGAGGTTCCTATAATTCACCCCTCCACTTT. Protein sequence: CASSGTGSGGSYNSPLHF.

The chain uses TRBV6-2 or TRBV6-3 and TRBJ2-7; 8 bases are a match to TRBD1. J gave up 4 bases and V 0 bases, and 8 bases lay outside the gene matches. The CDR3 has 16 residues. Per germline, CDR1 MNHEY and CDR2 SVGEGT. The CDR3, as DNA: TGTGCCAGCAGTTACTCGAGGGACAGGTCAAGGTACGAGCAGTACTTC. Protein: CASSYSRDRSRYEQYF.

The chain has TRBV19 and TRBJ1-1; TRBD1 matches at 11 bases. Per the germline V gene, CDR1 is LNHDA and CDR2 is SQIVND (reference sequence). The length of the CDR3 is 14 residues. The J segment lost 10 bases and the V segment lost 6 bases, leaving 10 bases of the junction unmatched. DNA for the CDR3: TGTGCCAGTAGGGACAGGGGGCGCGCGGATGGAGCTTTCTTT. Protein: CASRDRGRADGAFF.

The V gene is TRBV7-9, the J gene TRBJ1-1; D is ambiguous. The CDR3 is made up of 14 amino acids. Per germline, CDR1 SEHNR and CDR2 FQNEAQ (reference sequence). V lost 5 bases, J lost 0 bases, and 10 bases lay in between. CDR3 DNA: TGTGCCAGCAGCCTCCAGGCTATGAACACTGAAGCTTTCTTT. This codes for CASSLQAMNTEAFF.

The gene calls are TRBV7-2 and TRBJ2-3; 9 bases are shared with TRBD2. CDR1 and CDR2 from the germline V gene are SGHTA and FQGNSA. Unmatched junction bases numbered 13, after V lost 3 bases and J lost 3 bases. The CDR3 runs 18 residues. The CDR3 protein is CASSFRAGGSSRTDTQYF. CDR3 DNA: TGTGCCAGCAGCTTTCGAGCGGGGGGAAGTTCTCGGACAGATACGCAGTATTTT.

On this clone: Other nucleotide sequences in the sample specify the same CDR3. The J gene is TRBJ1-1, the V gene TRBV10-3; 10 bases match TRBD1. The trim removed 6 bases at V and 1 base at J, leaving 2 bases unmatched. In germline, CDR1 is ENHRY, CDR2 SYGVKD. This CDR3 spans 14 amino acids. CDR3 sequence: CAIRGDRGNTEAFF. In DNA form, the CDR3 reads TGTGCCATCAGGGGGGACAGGGGGAACACTGAAGCTTTCTTT.

V is TRBV24-1 and J is TRBJ1-6; 8 bases fit TRBD1. J was trimmed by 0 bases and V by 9 bases; bases with no gene match: 3. The CDR3 consists of 15 residues. CDR1 and CDR2 (germline): KGHDR, SFDVKD. The CDR3 here is CATGDRSSYNSPLHF. CDR3 nucleotides: TGTGCCACCGGGGACAGGAGCTCCTATAATTCACCCCTCCACTTT.

The chain has TRBV30 and TRBJ2-5; 8 nucleotides line up with TRBD2. V gave up 5 bases and J gave up 5 bases; unmatched junction bases: 16. The CDR3 length is 16 residues. The V gene's germline CDR1 is GTSNPN and CDR2 SVGIG (reference sequence). The CDR3 region is CAWSGGADPSLETQYF. The CDR3 DNA reads as TGTGCCTGGTCCGGGGGGGCGGACCCGTCCTTGGAGACCCAGTACTTC.

This rearrangement joins TRBV3-1 (or the pseudogene TRBV3-2) to TRBJ2-7; 7 bases line up with TRBD1. V lost 3 bases and J lost 3; bases outside the gene matches: 5. CDR1 is LGHDT and CDR2 is YNNKEL in the germline V gene (reference sequence). CDR3 size: 14 residues. CDR3 sequence: CASSQSQGNYEQYF. The CDR3 DNA reads as TGTGCCAGCAGCCAGTCACAGGGGAACTACGAGCAGTACTTC.

This chain uses TRBV5-6 with TRBJ2-5, with TRBD1 matching 7 bases. Germline V lookup: CDR1 SGHDT, CDR2 YYEEEE. Unmatched junction bases numbered 1, after V lost 4 bases and J lost 1 base. The CDR3 is 13 amino acids. The CDR3 region is CASSGDSQETQYF. CDR3 nucleotides: TGTGCCAGCAGCGGGGACAGCCAAGAGACCCAGTACTTC. Full variable domain (remainder filled in from reference TRBV5-6 and TRBJ2-5): DAGVTQSPTHLIKTRGQQVTLRCSPKSGHDTVSWYQQALGQGPQFIFQYYEEEERQRGNFPDRFSGHQFPNYSSELNVNALLLGDSALYLCASSGDSQETQYFGPGTRLLVL.

The chain recombines TRBV6-5 with TRBJ2-5, with 10 bases lining up with TRBD1. The J segment lost 5 bases and the V segment lost 6 bases, leaving 6 bases of the junction unmatched. There are 14 residues in the CDR3. CDR1 is MNHEY, CDR2 SVGAGI, per germline. Here the CDR3 DNA reads TGTGCCAGCAGCCTGGACAGGGGGAGGGAGACCCAGTACTTC. Protein: CASSLDRGRETQYF.

The rearrangement links TRBV3-1 (or the pseudogene TRBV3-2) to TRBJ2-5; D unclear. The CDR3 is made up of 13 amino acids. Germline V gene data show CDR1 as LGHDT and CDR2 as YNNKEL (reference sequence). V was trimmed by 4 bases and J by 4 bases, leaving 10 bases between them. The CDR3 here is CASSRGPRETQYF. The CDR3 DNA sequence: TGTGCCAGCAGCCGTGGGCCCAGAGAGACCCAGTACTTC.

This clone was detected once. The sample holds other DNA sequences that translate to the same CDR3. The chain combines TRBV6-5 with TRBJ1-2; 7 bases are a match to TRBD1. The CDR3 is 14 amino acids. Germline-derived CDR1 and CDR2 are MNHEY and SVGAGI. V gave up 4 bases and J gave up 2 bases; unmatched junction bases: 4. This CDR3 is CASSSPGQNYGYTF. The CDR3 region has the DNA TGTGCCAGCAGTTCCCCGGGACAGAACTATGGCTACACCTTC.

The V and J genes are TRBV3-1 (or the pseudogene TRBV3-2) and TRBJ1-2; TRBD1 aligns across 12 bases. Losses at the gene ends were 5 bases for V and 6 bases for J; bases not matched to a gene: 4. The germline gives CDR1 LGHDT, CDR2 YNNKEL (reference sequence). This CDR3 is 14 amino acids long. CDR3 loop: CASSNRDRGHGYTF. As DNA, the CDR3 is TGTGCCAGCAGCAACCGGGACAGGGGGCATGGCTACACCTTC.

The table lists this clone with a count of one. The V call is TRBV4-1, the J call TRBJ1-1; no clear D gene. This CDR3 contains 14 residues. The V gene's germline CDR1 is MGHRA and CDR2 YSYEKL. The V end lost 6 bases, the J end lost 4 bases, and 15 bases lay between the germline ends. The CDR3 here is CASSSQVTGTEAFF. CDR3 DNA: TGCGCCAGCAGTTCTCAGGTTACCGGCACTGAAGCTTTCTTT.

The chain carries TRBV4-2 and TRBJ1-2, with D perhaps TRBD1 (5 bases). The CDR3 is made up of 16 amino acids. Germline-derived CDR1 and CDR2 are LGHNA and YNFKEQ. Trimming pared 3 bases from V and 2 bases from J, leaving 16 bases between. CDR3 sequence reads: CASSQGAQEGNYGYTF. DNA for the CDR3: TGTGCCAGCAGCCAGGGCGCTCAGGAGGGGAACTATGGCTACACCTTC.

The V gene is TRBV2, the J gene TRBJ2-7; the match to TRBD2 covers 8 bases. The length of the CDR3 is 17 residues. The ends lost 4 bases at V and 2 bases at J; junction bases unmatched: 13. Germline V CDR1 and CDR2: SNHLY, FYNNEI. CDR3 sequence: CASSARGGSGEAYEQYF. The CDR3 DNA follows: TGTGCCAGCAGTGCCCGGGGGGGGTCGGGGGAAGCCTACGAGCAGTACTTC. Full variable domain (outside the CDR3, taken from reference TRBV2 and TRBJ2-7): EPEVTQTPSHQVTQMGQEVILRCVPISNHLYFYWYRQILGQKVEFLVSFYNNEISEKSEIFDDQFSVERPDGSNFTLKIRSTKLEDSAMYFCASSARGGSGEAYEQYFGPGTRLTVT.

This chain connects TRBV19 to TRBJ2-4, with D possibly TRBD2 on 5 matching bases. The CDR3 contains 14 residues. V was shortened by 2 bases and J by 0 bases, with 5 bases between the two germline ends. Germline V gene lookup returns CDR1 LNHDA and CDR2 SQIVND (reference sequence). In DNA form, the CDR3 reads TGTGCCAGTAGTATACGGGAAGCCAAAAACATTCAGTACTTC. It is translated as CASSIREAKNIQYF.

The chain combines TRBV7-2 with TRBJ2-3; TRBD1 matches 11 bases. V was clipped by 7 bases and J by 8 bases; unmatched bases: 11. Germline CDR1 reads SGHTA; CDR2 reads FQGNSA. This CDR3 has 15 amino acids. CDR3 coding DNA: TGTGCCAGCAAAGGACAGGGGGCTAAGGCGGGTACGCAGTATTTT. It codes for CASKGQGAKAGTQYF.

V and J are TRBV6-6 and TRBJ1-5; D ambiguous. The CDR3 extends over 13 amino acids. The V gene's germline CDR1 is MNHNY and CDR2 SVGAGI (reference sequence). The V and J ends lost 6 bases and 7 bases respectively, with 13 bases between them. CDR3 sequence: CASSLEQEQPQHF. CDR3 bases: TGTGCCAGCAGCCTCGAGCAGGAACAGCCCCAGCATTTT.